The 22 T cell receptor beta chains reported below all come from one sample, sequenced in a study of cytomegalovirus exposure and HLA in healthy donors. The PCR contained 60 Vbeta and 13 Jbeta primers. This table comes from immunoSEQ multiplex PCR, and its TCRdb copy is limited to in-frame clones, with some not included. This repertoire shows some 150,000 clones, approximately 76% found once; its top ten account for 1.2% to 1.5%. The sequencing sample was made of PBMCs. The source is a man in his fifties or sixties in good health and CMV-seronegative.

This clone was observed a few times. The CDR3 is CASSFDPTGQGRKTQYF. The CDR3 nucleotides read TGTGCCAGCAGCTTCGATCCCACCGGACAGGGGAGGAAGACCCAGTACTTC. The rearrangement links TRBV7-9 to TRBJ2-5, with 9 bases aligning to TRBD1. Germline CDR1 reads SEHNR; CDR2 reads FQNEAQ (reference sequence). The length of the CDR3 is 17 residues. V shed 3 bases and J 6 bases; nucleotides not matched to a gene: 14.

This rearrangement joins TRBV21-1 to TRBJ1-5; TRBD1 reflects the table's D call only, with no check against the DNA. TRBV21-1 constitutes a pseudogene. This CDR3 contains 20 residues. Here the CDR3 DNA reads TGTGCCAGCAGCAAAGAATGGGACATCGTATTGGAATATAGCAATCAGCCCCAGCATTTT. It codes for CASSKEWDIVLEYSNQPQHF.

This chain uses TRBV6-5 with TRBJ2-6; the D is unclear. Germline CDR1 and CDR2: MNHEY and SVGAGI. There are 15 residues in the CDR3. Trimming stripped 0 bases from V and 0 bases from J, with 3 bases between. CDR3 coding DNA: TGTGCCAGCAGTTACTCGAGCTCTGGGGCCAACGTCCTGACTTTC. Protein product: CASSYSSSGANVLTF.

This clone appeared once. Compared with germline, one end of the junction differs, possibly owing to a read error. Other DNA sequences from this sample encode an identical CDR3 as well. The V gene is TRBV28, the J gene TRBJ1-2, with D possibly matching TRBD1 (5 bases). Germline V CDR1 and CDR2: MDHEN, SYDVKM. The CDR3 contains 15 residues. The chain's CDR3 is CASRLPAGINYGYTF. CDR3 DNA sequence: TGCGCCAGCCGGTTGCCGGCAGGGATTAACTATGGCTACACCTTC.

CDR3 DNA: TGTGCCTGGAGCAGAGACAGGATTAATGAAAAACTGTTTTTT. It encodes CAWSRDRINEKLFF. The chain uses TRBV30 and TRBJ1-4; tentative D call: TRBD1 (6 bases). Germline V gives CDR1 GTSNPN, CDR2 SVGIG (reference sequence). Trimming left V 3 bases short and J 4 bases short, with 12 bases between. The CDR3 is 14 residues long.

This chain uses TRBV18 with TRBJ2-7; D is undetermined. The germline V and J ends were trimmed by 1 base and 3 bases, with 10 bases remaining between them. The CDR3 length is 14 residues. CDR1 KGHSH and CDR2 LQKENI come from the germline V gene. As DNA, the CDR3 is TGTGCCAGCTCACCACGGCAGAGAGGCTACGAGCAGTACTTC. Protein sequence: CASSPRQRGYEQYF.

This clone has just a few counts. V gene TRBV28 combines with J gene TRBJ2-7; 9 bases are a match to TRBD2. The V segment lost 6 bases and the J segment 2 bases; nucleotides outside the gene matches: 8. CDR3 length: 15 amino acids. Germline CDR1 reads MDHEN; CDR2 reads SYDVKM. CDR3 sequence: CASSKLAGDPYEQYF. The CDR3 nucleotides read TGTGCCAGCAGCAAGTTAGCGGGAGACCCCTACGAGCAGTACTTC.

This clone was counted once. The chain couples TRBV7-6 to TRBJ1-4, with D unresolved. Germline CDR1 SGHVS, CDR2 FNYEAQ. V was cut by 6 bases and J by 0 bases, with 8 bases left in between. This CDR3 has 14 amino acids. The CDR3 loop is CASRKSATNEKLFF. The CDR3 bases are TGTGCCAGCAGGAAATCAGCAACTAATGAAAAACTGTTTTTT.

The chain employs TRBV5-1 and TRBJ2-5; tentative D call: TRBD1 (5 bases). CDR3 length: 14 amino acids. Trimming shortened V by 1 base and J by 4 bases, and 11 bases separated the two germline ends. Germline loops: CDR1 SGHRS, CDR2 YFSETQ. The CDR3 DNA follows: TGCGCCAGCAGCTTGCTAGGGGTTGGAGAGACCCAGTACTTC. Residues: CASSLLGVGETQYF. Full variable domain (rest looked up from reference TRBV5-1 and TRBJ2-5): KAGVTQTPRYLIKTRGQQVTLSCSPISGHRSVSWYQQTPGQGLQFLFEYFSETQRNKGNFPGRFSGRQFSNSRSEMNVSTLELGDSALYLCASSLLGVGETQYFGPGTRLLVL.

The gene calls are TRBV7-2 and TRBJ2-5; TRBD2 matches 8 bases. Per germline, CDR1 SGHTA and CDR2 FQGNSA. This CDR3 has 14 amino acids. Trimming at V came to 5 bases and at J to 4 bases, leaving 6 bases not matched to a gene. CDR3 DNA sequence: TGTGCCAGCAGCCCAGGACTAGCTGTAGAGACCCAGTACTTC. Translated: CASSPGLAVETQYF.

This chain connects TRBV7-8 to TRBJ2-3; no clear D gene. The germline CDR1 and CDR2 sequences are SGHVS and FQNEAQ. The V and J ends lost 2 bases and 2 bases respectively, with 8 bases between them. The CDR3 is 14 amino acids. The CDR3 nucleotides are TGTGCCAGCAGCTTAATACTTCCCACAGATACGCAGTATTTT. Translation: CASSLILPTDTQYF.

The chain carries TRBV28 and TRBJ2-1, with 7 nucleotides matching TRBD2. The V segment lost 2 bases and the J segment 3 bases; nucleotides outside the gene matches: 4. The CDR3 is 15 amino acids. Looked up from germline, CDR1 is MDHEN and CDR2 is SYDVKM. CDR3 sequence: CASSLGGSLYNEQFF. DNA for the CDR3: TGTGCCAGCAGTTTAGGCGGGAGTCTCTACAATGAGCAGTTCTTC.

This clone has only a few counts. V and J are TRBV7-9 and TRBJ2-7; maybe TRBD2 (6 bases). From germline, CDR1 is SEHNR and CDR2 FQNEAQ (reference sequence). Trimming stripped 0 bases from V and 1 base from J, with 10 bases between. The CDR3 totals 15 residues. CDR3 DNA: TGTGCCAGCAGCTTAGCGCGGGACGCTTCCTACGAGCAGTACTTC. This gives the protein CASSLARDASYEQYF. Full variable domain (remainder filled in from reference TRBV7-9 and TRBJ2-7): DTGVSQNPRHKITKRGQNVTFRCDPISEHNRLYWYRQTLGQGPEFLTYFQNEAQLEKSRLLSDRFSAERPKGSFSTLEIQRTEQGDSAMYLCASSLARDASYEQYFGPGTRLTVT.

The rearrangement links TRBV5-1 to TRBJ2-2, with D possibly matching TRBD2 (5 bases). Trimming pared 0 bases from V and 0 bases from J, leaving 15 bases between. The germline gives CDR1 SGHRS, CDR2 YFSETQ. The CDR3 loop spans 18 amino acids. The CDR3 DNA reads TGCGCCAGCAGCTTGGTACCCTTTAGCGTAGCGAACACCGGGGAGCTGTTTTTT. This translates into CASSLVPFSVANTGELFF.

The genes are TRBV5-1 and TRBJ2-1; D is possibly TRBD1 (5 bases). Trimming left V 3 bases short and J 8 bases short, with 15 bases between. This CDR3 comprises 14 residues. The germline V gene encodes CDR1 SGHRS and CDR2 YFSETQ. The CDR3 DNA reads TGCGCCAGCAGCTCTGACAGTCGCCGGTATGAGCAGTTCTTC. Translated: CASSSDSRRYEQFF. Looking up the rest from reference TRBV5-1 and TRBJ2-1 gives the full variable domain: KAGVTQTPRYLIKTRGQQVTLSCSPISGHRSVSWYQQTPGQGLQFLFEYFSETQRNKGNFPGRFSGRQFSNSRSEMNVSTLELGDSALYLCASSSDSRRYEQFFGPGTRLTVL.

CDR3 sequence: CASSLEREGLGTQYF. The CDR3 nucleotides are TGTGCCAGCAGCTTAGAACGGGAGGGCCTTGGGACGCAGTATTTT. V and J are TRBV13 and TRBJ2-3, with TRBD2 matching over 8 bases. The CDR3 extends over 15 amino acids. Germline V gene data show CDR1 as PRHDT and CDR2 as FYEKMQ (reference sequence). After removal of 1 base from V and 9 bases from J, the junction contained 9 bases not matched to a gene. Based on the CDR3 plus reference TRBV13 and TRBJ2-3, the full variable domain is AAGVIQSPRHLIKEKRETATLKCYPIPRHDTVYWYQQGPGQDPQFLISFYEKMQSDKGSIPDRFSAQQFSDYHSELNMSSLELGDSALYFCASSLEREGLGTQYFGPGTRLTVL.

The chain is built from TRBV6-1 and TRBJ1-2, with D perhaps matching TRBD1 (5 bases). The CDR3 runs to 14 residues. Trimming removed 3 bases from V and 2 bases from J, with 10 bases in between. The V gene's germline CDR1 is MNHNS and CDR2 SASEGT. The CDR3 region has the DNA TGTGCCAGCAGTGAGGGCAGGGTGAACTATGGCTACACCTTC. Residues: CASSEGRVNYGYTF.

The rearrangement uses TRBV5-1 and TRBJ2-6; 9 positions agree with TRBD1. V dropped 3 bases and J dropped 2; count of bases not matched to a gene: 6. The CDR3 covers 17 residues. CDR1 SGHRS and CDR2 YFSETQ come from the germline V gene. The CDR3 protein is CASSSQTGGTGANVLTF. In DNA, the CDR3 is TGCGCCAGCAGCTCCCAGACAGGGGGAACTGGGGCCAACGTCCTGACTTTC.

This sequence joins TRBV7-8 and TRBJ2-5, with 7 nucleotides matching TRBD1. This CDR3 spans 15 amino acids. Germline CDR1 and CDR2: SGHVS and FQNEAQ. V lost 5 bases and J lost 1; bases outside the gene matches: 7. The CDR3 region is CASSPRQGRQETQYF. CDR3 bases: TGTGCCAGCAGCCCGAGACAGGGTCGCCAAGAGACCCAGTACTTC.

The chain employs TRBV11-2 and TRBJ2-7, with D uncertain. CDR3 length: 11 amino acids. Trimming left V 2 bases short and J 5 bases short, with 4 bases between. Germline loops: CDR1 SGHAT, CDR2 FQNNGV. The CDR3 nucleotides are TGTGCCAGCAGCTTATTCGACGAGCAGTACTTC. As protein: CASSLFDEQYF.

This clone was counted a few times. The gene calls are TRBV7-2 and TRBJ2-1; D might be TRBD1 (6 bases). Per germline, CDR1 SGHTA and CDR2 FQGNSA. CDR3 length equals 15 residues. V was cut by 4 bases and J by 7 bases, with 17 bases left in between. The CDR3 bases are TGTGCCAGCAGCTCCCGGACCTATCAGGGGAATGAGCAGTTCTTC. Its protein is CASSSRTYQGNEQFF.

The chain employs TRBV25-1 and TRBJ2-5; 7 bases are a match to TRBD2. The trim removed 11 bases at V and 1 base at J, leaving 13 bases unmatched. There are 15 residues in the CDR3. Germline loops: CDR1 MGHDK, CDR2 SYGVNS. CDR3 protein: CACSGGSGFQETQYF. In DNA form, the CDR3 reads TGTGCCTGCTCGGGCGGTAGCGGGTTCCAAGAGACCCAGTACTTC.